The next 7 T cell receptor beta chains were all read from a single sample in a study of cytomegalovirus exposure and HLA in healthy donors. Both 60 Vbeta primers and 13 Jbeta primers went into the PCR. This table comes from immunoSEQ multiplex PCR, and its TCRdb copy is limited to in-frame clones, with some not included. Of 65,000 to 70,000 clones listed, roughly 80% were seen once; the top ten hold roughly 7.4%. The sample consisted of PBMCs. The source of these receptors is a woman aged 25 to 39 in good health and CMV-seropositive.

This clone has only a few counts. V usage is TRBV27 and J usage is TRBJ1-1; TRBD1 agrees at 11 bases. CDR1 and CDR2 from the germline V gene are MNHEY and SMNVEV (reference sequence). Losses at the gene ends were 8 bases for V and 1 base for J; bases not matched to a gene: 12. The CDR3 runs 17 residues. This chain's CDR3 is CASPPLGTGGRNTEAFF. The CDR3 DNA reads TGTGCCAGCCCCCCCCTCGGGACAGGGGGACGGAACACTGAAGCTTTCTTT.

This chain joins TRBV28 and TRBJ2-7, with unresolved D. Looked up from germline, CDR1 is MDHEN and CDR2 is SYDVKM. The CDR3 contains 11 residues. V was shortened by 3 bases and J by 4 bases, with 4 bases between the two germline ends. CDR3: CASSFGYEQYF. In nucleotides, the CDR3 is TGTGCCAGCAGTTTCGGTTACGAGCAGTACTTC. The entire variable domain, with the rest obtained from reference TRBV28 and TRBJ2-7, is as follows: DVKVTQSSRYLVKRTGEKVFLECVQDMDHENMFWYRQDPGLGLRLIYFSYDVKMKEKGDIPEGYSVSREKKERFSLILESASTNQTSMYLCASSFGYEQYFGPGTRLTVT.

The rearrangement links TRBV7-2 to TRBJ2-3; 9 positions match TRBD2. Germline V lookup: CDR1 SGHTA, CDR2 FQGNSA. This CDR3 contains 16 residues. V trimming: 1 base; J trimming: 1 base; junction bases outside the gene matches: 3. This CDR3 reads CASSLGAGGGTDTQYF. CDR3 sequence (DNA): TGTGCCAGCAGCTTAGGGGCGGGAGGGGGCACAGATACGCAGTATTTT.

The rearrangement uses TRBV18 and TRBJ2-7; tentative D call: TRBD1 (6 bases). The CDR3 sequence is 13 residues long. In germline, CDR1 is KGHSH, CDR2 LQKENI. With 5 bases removed from V and 0 bases from J, the gap between germline ends came to 8 bases. The CDR3 nucleotides read TGTGCCAGCTCAGGGGACATCTCCTACGAGCAGTACTTC. Translation: CASSGDISYEQYF. The entire variable domain, with the rest obtained from reference TRBV18 and TRBJ2-7, is as follows: NAGVMQNPRHLVRRRGQEARLRCSPMKGHSHVYWYRQLPEEGLKFMVYLQKENIIDESGMPKERFSAEFPKEGPSILRIQQVVRGDSAAYFCASSGDISYEQYFGPGTRLTVT.

The chain links TRBV5-4 to TRBJ1-2; 9 bases agree with TRBD1. CDR1 SGHNT and CDR2 YYREEE come from the germline V gene (reference sequence). The length of the CDR3 is 14 residues. V lost 5 bases to trimming and J lost 5 bases; unmatched junction nucleotides: 7. The CDR3 DNA is TGTGCCAGCAGTTTTGGGACAGGGTCTTATGGCTACACCTTC. Translating it yields CASSFGTGSYGYTF.

The chain combines TRBV6-1 with TRBJ2-3; 11 bases match TRBD2. This CDR3 contains 16 residues. Trimming cost V 4 bases and J 2 bases; bases outside gene matches: 5. The germline CDR1 and CDR2 sequences are MNHNS and SASEGT. CDR3 in DNA: TGTGCCAGCAGTGGTCTAGCGGGAGGTTTCACAGATACGCAGTATTTT. Protein product: CASSGLAGGFTDTQYF.

The chain recombines TRBV28 with TRBJ2-3, with TRBD1 as a possible D gene (7 bases). The ends were cut back, 7 bases at V and 3 bases at J, with 17 bases in the middle. Germline-derived CDR1 and CDR2 are MDHEN and SYDVKM. The CDR3 loop spans 15 amino acids. Here the CDR3 DNA reads TGTGCCAGCACCCACGCAGGGGGGTGGACAGATACGCAGTATTTT. Its protein is CASTHAGGWTDTQYF.